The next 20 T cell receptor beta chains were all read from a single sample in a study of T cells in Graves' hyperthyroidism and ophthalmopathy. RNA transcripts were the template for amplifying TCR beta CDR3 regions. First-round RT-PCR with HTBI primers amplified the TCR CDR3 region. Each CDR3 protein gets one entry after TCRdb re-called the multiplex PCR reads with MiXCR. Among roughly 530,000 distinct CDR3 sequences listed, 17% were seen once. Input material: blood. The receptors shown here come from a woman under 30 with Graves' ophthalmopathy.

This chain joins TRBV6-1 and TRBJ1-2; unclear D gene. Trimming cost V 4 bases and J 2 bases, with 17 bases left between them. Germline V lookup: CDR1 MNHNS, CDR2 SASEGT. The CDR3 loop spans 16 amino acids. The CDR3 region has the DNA TGTGCCAGCAGTGCTTATTCGGCCTTAGGGAACTATGGCTACACCTTC. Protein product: CASSAYSALGNYGYTF.

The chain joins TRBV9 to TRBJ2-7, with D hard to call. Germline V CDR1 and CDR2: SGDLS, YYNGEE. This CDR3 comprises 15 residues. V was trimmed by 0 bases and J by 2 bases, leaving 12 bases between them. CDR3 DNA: TGTGCCAGCAGCGTAGGAGCCCACACGCCCTACGAGCAGTACTTC. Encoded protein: CASSVGAHTPYEQYF.

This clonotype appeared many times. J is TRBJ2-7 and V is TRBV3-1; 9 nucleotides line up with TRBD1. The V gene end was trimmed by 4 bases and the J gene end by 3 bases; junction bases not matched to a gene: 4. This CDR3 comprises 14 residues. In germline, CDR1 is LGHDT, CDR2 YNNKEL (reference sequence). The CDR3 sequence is CASSRRDRVYEQYF. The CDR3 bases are TGTGCCAGCAGCCGAAGGGACAGGGTCTACGAGCAGTACTTC.

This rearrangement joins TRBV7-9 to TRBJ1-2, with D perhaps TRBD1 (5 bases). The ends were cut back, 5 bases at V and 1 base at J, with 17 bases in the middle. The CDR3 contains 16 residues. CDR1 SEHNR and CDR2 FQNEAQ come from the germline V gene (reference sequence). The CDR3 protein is CASSTTGTYLNYGYTF. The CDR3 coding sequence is TGTGCCAGCAGCACCACAGGAACCTACCTTAACTATGGCTACACCTTC.

This CDR3 reads CASSTTLTTEAFF. In DNA form, the CDR3 reads TGTGCCAGCAGTACCACCTTGACTACTGAAGCTTTCTTT. The chain combines TRBV6-2 or TRBV6-3 with TRBJ1-1; D gene uncertain. The CDR3 totals 13 residues. The germline CDR1 and CDR2 sequences are MNHEY and SVGEGT. Trimming left V 5 bases short and J 5 bases short, with 12 bases between.

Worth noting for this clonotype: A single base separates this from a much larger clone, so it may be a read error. CDR3 amino acids: CATEDVKTHYF. CDR3 sequence (DNA): TGTGCCACCGAAGATGTGAAGACCCACTACTTC. V and J are TRBV24-1 and TRBJ2-5; D is unresolved. The CDR3 is made up of 11 amino acids. Germline CDR1 KGHDR, CDR2 SFDVKD.

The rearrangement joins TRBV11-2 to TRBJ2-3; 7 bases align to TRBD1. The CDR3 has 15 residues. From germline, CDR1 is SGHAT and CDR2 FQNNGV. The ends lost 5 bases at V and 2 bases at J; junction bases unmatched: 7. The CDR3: CASSPDRVPTDTQYF. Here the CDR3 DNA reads TGTGCCAGCAGCCCAGACAGGGTCCCCACAGATACGCAGTATTTT.

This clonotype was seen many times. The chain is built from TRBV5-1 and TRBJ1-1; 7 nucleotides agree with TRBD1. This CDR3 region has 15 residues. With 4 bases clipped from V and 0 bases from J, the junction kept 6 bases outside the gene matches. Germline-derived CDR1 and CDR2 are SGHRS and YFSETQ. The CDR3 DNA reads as TGCGCCAGCAGCCGATCAGGGGGTCTGAACACTGAAGCTTTCTTT. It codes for CASSRSGGLNTEAFF.

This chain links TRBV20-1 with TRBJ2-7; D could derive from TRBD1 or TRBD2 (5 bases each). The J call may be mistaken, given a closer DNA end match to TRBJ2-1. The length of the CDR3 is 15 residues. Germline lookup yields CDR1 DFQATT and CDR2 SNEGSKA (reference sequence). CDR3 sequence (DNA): TGCAGTGCTAGAGACCACGGTCGGGGCGCCTACGAGCAGTTCTTC. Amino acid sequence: CSARDHGRGAYEQFF.

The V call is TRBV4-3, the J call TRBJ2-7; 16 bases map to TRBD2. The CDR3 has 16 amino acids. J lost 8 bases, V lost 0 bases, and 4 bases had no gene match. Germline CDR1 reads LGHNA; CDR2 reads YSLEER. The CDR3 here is CASSQDVGLAGGQQYF. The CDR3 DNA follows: TGCGCCAGCAGCCAAGATGTGGGACTAGCGGGAGGGCAGCAGTACTTC.

The CDR3 spells CASSPPAITYEQYF. The DNA for the CDR3 is TGTGCCAGCAGCCCACCAGCGATTACCTACGAGCAGTACTTC. The chain links TRBV7-9 to TRBJ2-7; the D is unclear. This CDR3 is 14 amino acids long. Germline CDR1 reads SEHNR; CDR2 reads FQNEAQ (reference sequence). Deletions cut 5 bases from V and 2 bases from J, with 13 bases between.

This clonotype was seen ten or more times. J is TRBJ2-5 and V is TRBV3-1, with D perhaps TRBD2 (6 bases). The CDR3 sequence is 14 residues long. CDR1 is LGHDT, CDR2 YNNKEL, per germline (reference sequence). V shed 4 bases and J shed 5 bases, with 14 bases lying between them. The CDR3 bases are TGTGCCAGCAGCCCCTTTCGAGGAGGGGAGACCCAGTACTTC. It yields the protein CASSPFRGGETQYF.

The CDR3 region has the DNA TGCAGTGCTTTAGACAGGGGAAGAACTGAAGCTTTCTTT. Protein product: CSALDRGRTEAFF. The chain combines TRBV20-1 with TRBJ1-1, with 8 bases identical to TRBD1. V dropped 5 bases and J dropped 5; count of bases not matched to a gene: 7. The CDR3 is 13 amino acids. Germline V gives CDR1 DFQATT, CDR2 SNEGSKA (reference sequence).

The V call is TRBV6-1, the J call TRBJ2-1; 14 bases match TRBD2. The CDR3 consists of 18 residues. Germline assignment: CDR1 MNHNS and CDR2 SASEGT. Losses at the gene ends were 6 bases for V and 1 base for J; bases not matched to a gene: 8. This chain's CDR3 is CASSRGLAGGRSYNEQFF. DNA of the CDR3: TGTGCCAGCAGCCGAGGACTAGCGGGGGGTAGGTCCTACAATGAGCAGTTCTTC.

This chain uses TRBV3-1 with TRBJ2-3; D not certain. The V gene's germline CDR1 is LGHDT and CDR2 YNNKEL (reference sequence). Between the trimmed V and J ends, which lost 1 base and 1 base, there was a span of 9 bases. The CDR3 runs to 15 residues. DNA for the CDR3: TGTGCCAGCAGCCAAGCGGCGAGCGGCACAGATACGCAGTATTTT. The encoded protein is CASSQAASGTDTQYF.

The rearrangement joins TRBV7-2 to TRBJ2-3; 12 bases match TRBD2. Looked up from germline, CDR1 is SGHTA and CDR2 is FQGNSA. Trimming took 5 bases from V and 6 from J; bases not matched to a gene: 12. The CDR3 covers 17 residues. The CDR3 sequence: CASSRILAGGAGDTQYF. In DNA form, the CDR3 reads TGTGCCAGCAGCCGAATCCTAGCGGGAGGGGCCGGGGATACGCAGTATTTT.

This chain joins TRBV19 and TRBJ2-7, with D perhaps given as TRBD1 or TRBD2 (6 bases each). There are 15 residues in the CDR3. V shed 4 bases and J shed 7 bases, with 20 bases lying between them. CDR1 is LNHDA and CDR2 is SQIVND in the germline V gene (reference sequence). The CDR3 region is CASSTGGGSYNEQYF. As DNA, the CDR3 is TGTGCCAGTAGTACTGGAGGGGGATCCTACAATGAGCAGTACTTC.

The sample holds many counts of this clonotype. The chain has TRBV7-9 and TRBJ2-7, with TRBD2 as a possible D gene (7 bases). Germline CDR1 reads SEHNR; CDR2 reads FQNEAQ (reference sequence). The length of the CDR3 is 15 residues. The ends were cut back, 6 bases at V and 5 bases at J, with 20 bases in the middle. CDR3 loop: CASSSRGAGNHEQYF. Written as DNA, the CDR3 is TGTGCCAGCAGTTCCCGGGGGGCCGGGAACCACGAGCAGTACTTC.

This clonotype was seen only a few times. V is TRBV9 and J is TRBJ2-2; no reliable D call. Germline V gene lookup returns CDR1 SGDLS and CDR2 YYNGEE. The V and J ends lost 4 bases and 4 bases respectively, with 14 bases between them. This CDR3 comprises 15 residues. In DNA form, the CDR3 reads TGTGCCAGCAGCCCCTTCTTGGATCCCACCGGGGAGCTGTTTTTT. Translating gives CASSPFLDPTGELFF.

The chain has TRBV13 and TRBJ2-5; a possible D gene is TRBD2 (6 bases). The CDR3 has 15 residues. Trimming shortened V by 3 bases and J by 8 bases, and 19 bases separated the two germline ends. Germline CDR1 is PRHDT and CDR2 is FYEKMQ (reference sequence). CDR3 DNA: TGTGCCAGCAGCTTGGAGGGGCCCGATATCGGAACCCAGTACTTC. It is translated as CASSLEGPDIGTQYF.